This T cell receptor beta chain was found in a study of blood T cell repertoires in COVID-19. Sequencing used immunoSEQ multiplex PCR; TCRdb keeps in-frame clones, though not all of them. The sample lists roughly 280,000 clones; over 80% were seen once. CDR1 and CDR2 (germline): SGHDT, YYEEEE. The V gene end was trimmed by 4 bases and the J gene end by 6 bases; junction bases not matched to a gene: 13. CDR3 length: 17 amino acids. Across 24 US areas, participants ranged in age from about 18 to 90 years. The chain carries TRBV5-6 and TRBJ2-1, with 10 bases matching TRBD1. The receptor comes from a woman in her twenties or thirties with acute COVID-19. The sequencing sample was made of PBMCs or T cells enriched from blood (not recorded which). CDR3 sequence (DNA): TGTGCCAGCAGCCTTCAACCGGGACAGGGGATAGTCAATGAGCAGTTCTTC. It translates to CASSLQPGQGIVNEQFF.